The next 4 T cell receptor beta chains were all read from a single sample in a study of metastatic and nonmetastatic thyroid tumors. TCRdb re-analyzed the PCR reads using MiXCR. The sample lists tens of thousands of clones, 10% to 15% occurring once. All patients reached thyroid surgery having received no treatment beforehand. The sequenced material came from blood. These receptors all come from a female donor with papillary thyroid cancer or a benign thyroid nodule (not recorded which). Some clones in this sample may be carry-over from other donors' samples.

This clone has at least ten counts. The chain combines TRBV4-3 with TRBJ1-2, with 7 nucleotides matching TRBD1. The CDR3 loop spans 13 amino acids. Trimming removed 6 bases from V and 7 bases from J; junction bases left unmatched: 8. Germline values: CDR1 LGHNA, CDR2 YSLEER. This CDR3 reads CASSYRQGGGYTF. The CDR3 DNA follows: TGCGCCAGCAGTTACAGACAGGGTGGTGGCTACACCTTC.

This clone was recorded many times. The chain uses TRBV9 and TRBJ1-1; D might be TRBD1 (6 bases). The germline V gene has CDR1 SGDLS and CDR2 YYNGEE. V was cut by 4 bases and J by 0 bases, with 13 bases left in between. This CDR3 has 15 residues. Here the CDR3 DNA reads TGTGCCAGCAGCACACGGGACACAGTGAACACTGAAGCTTTCTTT. It codes for CASSTRDTVNTEAFF.

This clone was seen at least ten times. For the CDR3, the DNA is TGTGCCAGCAGTTTAGAAGGGGGCCCCTACGAGCAGTACTTC. Translated: CASSLEGGPYEQYF. The chain recombines TRBV12-3 or TRBV12-4 with TRBJ2-7, with TRBD1 matching over 7 bases. Trimming cost V 1 base and J 2 bases; bases outside gene matches: 2. The CDR3 runs to 14 residues.

This clone has ten or more counts. DNA for the CDR3: TGCAGTGCTAGTGGGTACTCTGGGGCCAACGTCCTGACTTTC. As protein: CSASGYSGANVLTF. The rearrangement uses TRBV20-1 and TRBJ2-6; D gene uncertain. Germline CDR1 and CDR2: DFQATT and SNEGSKA (reference sequence). V lost 3 bases to trimming and J lost 0 bases, with 6 bases between them. There are 14 residues in the CDR3.